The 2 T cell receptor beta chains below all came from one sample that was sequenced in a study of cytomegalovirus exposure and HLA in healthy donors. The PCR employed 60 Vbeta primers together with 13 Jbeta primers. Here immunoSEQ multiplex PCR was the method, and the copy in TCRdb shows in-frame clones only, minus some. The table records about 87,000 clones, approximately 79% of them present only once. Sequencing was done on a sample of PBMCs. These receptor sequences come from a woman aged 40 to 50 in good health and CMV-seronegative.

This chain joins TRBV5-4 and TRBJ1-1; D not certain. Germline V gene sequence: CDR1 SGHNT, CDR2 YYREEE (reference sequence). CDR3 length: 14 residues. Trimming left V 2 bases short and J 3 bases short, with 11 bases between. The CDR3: CASSFDAAYTEAFF. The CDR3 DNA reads TGTGCCAGCAGCTTCGACGCAGCGTACACTGAAGCTTTCTTT. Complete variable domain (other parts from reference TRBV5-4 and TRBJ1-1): ETGVTQSPTHLIKTRGQQVTLRCSSQSGHNTVSWYQQALGQGPQFIFQYYREEENGRGNFPPRFSGLQFPNYSSELNVNALELDDSALYLCASSFDAAYTEAFFGQGTRLTVV.

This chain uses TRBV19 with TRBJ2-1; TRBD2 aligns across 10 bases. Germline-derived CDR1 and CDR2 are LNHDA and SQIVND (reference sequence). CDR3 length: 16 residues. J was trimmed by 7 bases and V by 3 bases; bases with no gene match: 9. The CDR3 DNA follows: TGTGCCAGTAGTATCGGGGCTAGCGGGGGTGGTAATGAGCAGTTCTTC. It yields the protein CASSIGASGGGNEQFF. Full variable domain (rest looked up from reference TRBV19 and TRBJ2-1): DGGITQSPKYLFRKEGQNVTLSCEQNLNHDAMYWYRQDPGQGLRLIYYSQIVNDFQKGDIAEGYSVSREKKESFPLTVTSAQKNPTAFYLCASSIGASGGGNEQFFGPGTRLTVL.